What follows are 14 T cell receptor beta chains derived from one specimen sequenced in a study of blood T cell repertoires in COVID-19. Measured with immunoSEQ multiplex PCR; TCRdb has only the in-frame clones, and not every one. The sample records more than 350,000 clones, about 88% being singletons. The sample taken for sequencing was PBMCs or T cells enriched from blood (not recorded which). These receptors were collected from a woman in her late teens or twenties who had been exposed to COVID-19.

This chain links TRBV7-2 with TRBJ2-7; the D gene is possibly TRBD2 (5 bases). CDR3 length: 16 residues. Germline CDR1 and CDR2: SGHTA and FQGNSA. Trimming stripped 1 base from V and 0 bases from J, with 13 bases between. In DNA form, the CDR3 reads TGTGCCAGCAGCTTAGAACCCCGGACTCCCTCCTACGAGCAGTACTTC. Its protein product is CASSLEPRTPSYEQYF.

This clone came up a few times. The chain joins TRBV3-1 (or the pseudogene TRBV3-2) to TRBJ1-5; 10 bases line up with TRBD1. The V gene end was trimmed by 4 bases and the J gene end by 4 bases; junction bases not matched to a gene: 4. This CDR3 contains 15 residues. Germline V gene sequence: CDR1 LGHDT, CDR2 YNNKEL (reference sequence). Written as DNA, the CDR3 is TGTGCCAGCAGCCGGAGGGACAGGGGAAATCAGCCCCAGCATTTT. Protein product: CASSRRDRGNQPQHF.

The J gene is TRBJ2-3, the V gene TRBV29-1; 10 bases fit TRBD2. This CDR3 comprises 15 residues. CDR1 and CDR2 (germline): SQVTM, ANQGSEA. Trimming at V came to 4 bases and at J to 0 bases, leaving 4 bases not matched to a gene. The CDR3 loop is CSVALAGDSTDTQYF. In nucleotides, the CDR3 is TGCAGCGTTGCCCTAGCGGGGGACAGCACAGATACGCAGTATTTT.

This clone was detected only a few times. The genes are TRBV6-4 and TRBJ2-3; a weak D match, TRBD2 (7 bases). The V end was cut by 8 bases, the J end by 3 bases, with 12 bases between. This CDR3 is 13 amino acids long. Germline V gene data show CDR1 as MRHNA and CDR2 as SNTAGT. CDR3 loop: CASGRGPTDTQYF. In DNA, the CDR3 is TGTGCCAGCGGGCGGGGGCCGACAGATACGCAGTATTTT.

The chain has TRBV25-1 and TRBJ2-1; 14 bases line up with TRBD2. J was trimmed by 3 bases and V by 8 bases; bases with no gene match: 6. Germline CDR1 reads MGHDK; CDR2 reads SYGVNS. The CDR3 spans 16 residues. The CDR3 DNA reads as TGTGCCAGCGCGACTAGCGGGAGGGCCAGCTACAATGAGCAGTTCTTC. It encodes CASATSGRASYNEQFF. Full variable domain (remainder filled in from reference TRBV25-1 and TRBJ2-1): EADIYQTPRYLVIGTGKKITLECSQTMGHDKMYWYQQDPGMELHLIHYSYGVNSTEKGDLSSESTVSRIRTEHFPLTLESARPSHTSQYLCASATSGRASYNEQFFGPGTRLTVL.

V and J are TRBV6-1 and TRBJ2-2, with TRBD2 identical over 9 bases. The CDR3 has 17 amino acids. CDR1 is MNHNS, CDR2 SASEGT, per germline. V was pared by 1 base and J by 6 bases, with 9 bases of the junction left unmatched. CDR3 sequence: CASSEGRTSVEAGELFF. CDR3 bases: TGTGCCAGCAGTGAAGGTAGGACTAGCGTGGAGGCCGGGGAGCTGTTTTTT.

This chain uses TRBV6-6 with TRBJ2-7; maybe TRBD1 (5 bases). The CDR3 spans 12 residues. CDR1 is MNHNY and CDR2 is SVGAGI in the germline V gene (reference sequence). Trimming took 6 bases from V and 3 from J, leaving 9 bases between them. The CDR3, as DNA: TGTGCCAGCAGAGGGGCTTACTACGAGCAGTACTTC. This codes for CASRGAYYEQYF.

The sample holds one count of this clone. Other DNA sequences in the sample encode the same CDR3. The rearrangement joins TRBV5-1 to TRBJ2-1; D possibly corresponds to TRBD2 (5 bases). Trimming cost V 2 bases and J 7 bases, with 7 bases left between them. The CDR3 covers 12 residues. The germline V gene has CDR1 SGHRS and CDR2 YFSETQ. The CDR3 reads CASSLEGNEQFF. The CDR3 nucleotides read TGCGCCAGCAGCTTAGAGGGAAATGAGCAGTTCTTC.

This chain connects TRBV2 to TRBJ2-7; D is unresolved. The V end lost 4 bases, the J end lost 5 bases, and 12 bases lay between the germline ends. Germline-derived CDR1 and CDR2 are SNHLY and FYNNEI. The CDR3 consists of 13 residues. The DNA for the CDR3 is TGTGCCAGCAGTGTTAGCCTTCGTCACGAGCAGTACTTC. Amino acids: CASSVSLRHEQYF.

The J gene is TRBJ2-7, the V gene TRBV4-1; 10 bases fit TRBD1. Germline trimming cut 5 bases from V and 4 bases from J; bases unmatched to any gene: 8. The germline V gene encodes CDR1 MGHRA and CDR2 YSYEKL. The length of the CDR3 is 15 residues. The CDR3 DNA is TGCGCCAGCAGCGCCCGGACAGGGGGACTATACGAGCAGTACTTC. Its protein is CASSARTGGLYEQYF.

This CDR3 reads CASSLNREEKLFF. Written as DNA, the CDR3 is TGCGCCAGCAGCTTGAACAGGGAGGAAAAACTGTTTTTT. V and J are TRBV5-1 and TRBJ1-4; TRBD1 is a possible D gene (6 bases). The CDR3 has 13 residues. The ends were cut back, 1 base at V and 8 bases at J, with 9 bases in the middle. Germline CDR1 and CDR2: SGHRS and YFSETQ.

The chain carries TRBV29-1 and TRBJ1-4; TRBD1 aligns across 8 bases. This CDR3 comprises 12 residues. Germline CDR1 and CDR2: SQVTM and ANQGSEA. After removal of 5 bases from V and 7 bases from J, the junction contained 3 bases not matched to a gene. CDR3 sequence reads: CSVKDRAEKLFF. DNA of the CDR3: TGCAGCGTTAAGGACAGGGCTGAAAAACTGTTTTTT.

The chain combines TRBV6-5 with TRBJ1-1; D unresolved. The CDR3 extends over 14 amino acids. Germline CDR1 and CDR2: MNHEY and SVGAGI. V was pared by 2 bases and J by 1 base, with 8 bases between. CDR3 nucleotides: TGTGCCAGCAGTTACGAGGCTAAGAACACTGAAGCTTTCTTT. Translated: CASSYEAKNTEAFF.

This clone was recorded once. The chain is built from TRBV5-6 and TRBJ2-5, with a tentative D call TRBD1 (5 bases). CDR3 size: 14 residues. Trimming removed 6 bases from V and 4 bases from J, with 16 bases in between. Per germline, CDR1 SGHDT and CDR2 YYEEEE. CDR3 in DNA: TGTGCCAGCAAATCGGTTCCCCAGGGAGAGACCCAGTACTTC. This translates into CASKSVPQGETQYF.